The rows below give T cell receptor beta chains drawn from one sample of a study of blood T cell repertoires in COVID-19. TCRdb's copy holds only in-frame clones and misses some; the assay was immunoSEQ multiplex PCR. The table has 150,000 to 200,000 clones, roughly 75% seen once. Sequencing was performed on peripheral blood. The receptors shown here come from a man aged 65 to 79 with active or convalescent COVID-19. The CDR3 runs from the conserved cysteine through the conserved F or W. A D gene is named only where the DNA matches it firmly. Size values are once, few and many counts, or a class for expanded clones, and some rows have none.

clone_size	j_call	d_call	v_call	cdr3_aa	cdr3_nt
NA	TRBJ1-1	NA	TRBV19	CASHLLSGNTEAFF	TGTGCCAGTCACCTATTGTCGGGGAACACTGAAGCTTTCTTT
NA	TRBJ2-1	NA	TRBV5-5	CASSFTRENEQFF	TGTGCCAGCAGTTTTACCAGGGAAAATGAGCAGTTCTTC
NA	TRBJ1-2	NA	TRBV19	CASIPGSGYGYTF	TGTGCCAGTATCCCAGGGTCAGGCTATGGCTACACCTTC
NA	TRBJ1-1	TRBD1	TRBV12-5	CASGSDRAALNTEAFF	TGTGCTAGTGGTTCGGACAGGGCCGCCTTGAACACTGAAGCTTTCTTT
NA	TRBJ1-1	TRBD1	TRBV11-3	CASSTGDRGQGTEAFF	TGTGCCAGCAGTACAGGGGACAGAGGGCAGGGCACTGAAGCTTTCTTT
NA	TRBJ2-3	NA	TRBV30	CAWNWAHTDTQYF	TGTGCCTGGAATTGGGCTCACACAGATACGCAGTATTTT
NA	TRBJ1-2	TRBD1	TRBV19	CASSPTKTGDHGYTF	TGTGCCAGTAGCCCAACTAAAACAGGGGACCATGGCTACACCTTC
NA	TRBJ1-4	NA	TRBV27	CASSSGGAGNEKLFF	TGTGCCAGCAGTTCAGGAGGTGCCGGGAATGAAAAACTGTTTTTT
NA	TRBJ2-3	NA	TRBV14	CASSQIRADTQYF	TGTGCCAGCAGCCAAATCCGGGCAGATACGCAGTATTTT
NA	TRBJ1-2	NA	TRBV7-2	CASSFQGSGGYTF	TGTGCCAGCAGCTTCCAGGGGTCTGGGGGCTACACCTTC
NA	TRBJ1-4	TRBD1	TRBV5-5	CASSLGTGGEKLFF	TGTGCCAGCAGCCTCGGGACAGGGGGCGAAAAACTGTTTTTT
NA	TRBJ1-4	NA	TRBV6-5	CASGSGSANEKLFF	TGTGCCAGCGGGAGTGGGTCGGCTAATGAAAAACTGTTTTTT
NA	TRBJ2-1	NA	TRBV18	CASSPSTAPYNEQFF	TGTGCCAGCTCACCATCCACAGCCCCATACAATGAGCAGTTCTTC
few	TRBJ2-1	NA	TRBV5-1	CASSIMTGAYNEQFF	TGCGCCAGCAGCATAATGACAGGAGCCTACAATGAGCAGTTCTTC
NA	TRBJ1-1	NA	TRBV29-1	CSVDGRQGKLSGNTEAFF	TGCAGCGTTGACGGACGGCAGGGAAAGTTGTCAGGGAACACTGAAGCTTTCTTT
NA	TRBJ1-3	NA	TRBV6-6	CASTHTGDPGNTIYF	TGTGCCAGCACTCACACCGGGGATCCTGGAAACACCATATATTTT
NA	TRBJ1-6	TRBD1	TRBV2	CASSADRGLGGDSPLHF	TGTGCCAGCAGTGCCGACAGGGGGCTAGGCGGGGATTCACCCCTCCACTTT
NA	TRBJ2-3	TRBD2	TRBV11-2	CASSLGAGGRNTQYF	TGTGCCAGCAGCTTAGGGGCGGGGGGACGAAATACGCAGTATTTT
NA	TRBJ2-7	NA	TRBV15	CATSRTWGGRDEQYF	TGTGCCACCAGCAGGACTTGGGGGGGGCGCGACGAGCAGTACTTC
NA	TRBJ2-3	TRBD1	TRBV5-4	CASSSQGAVADTQYF	TGTGCCAGCAGCTCCCAGGGGGCTGTGGCAGATACGCAGTATTTT
NA	TRBJ2-2	NA	TRBV3-1/TRBV3-2	CASSQDKAATGELFF	TGTGCCAGCAGCCAAGATAAGGCGGCAACCGGGGAGCTGTTTTTT
once	TRBJ2-1	TRBD2	TRBV5-6	CASRYGLADTYNEQFF	TGTGCCAGCAGATACGGACTAGCAGACACCTACAATGAGCAGTTCTTC
NA	TRBJ1-2	TRBD1	TRBV19	CASSHEAGTGNYGYTF	TGTGCCAGTAGTCATGAGGCCGGGACAGGGAACTATGGCTACACCTTC
NA	TRBJ1-2	NA	TRBV4-1	CASSQKGWEGIQGYTF	TGCGCCAGCAGCCAAAAAGGATGGGAGGGTATTCAGGGCTACACCTTC
NA	TRBJ2-5	TRBD2	TRBV3-1/TRBV3-2	CASSQGTSQETQYF	TGTGCCAGCAGCCAAGGGACTAGTCAAGAGACCCAGTACTTC
few	TRBJ1-2	NA	TRBV12-3/TRBV12-4	CATAGRKYGYTF	TGTGCCACGGCGGGACGGAAGTATGGCTACACCTTC
NA	TRBJ1-1	TRBD1	TRBV2	CATHTGQANTEAFF	TGTGCCACCCACACCGGACAGGCTAACACTGAAGCTTTCTTT
NA	TRBJ1-5	NA	TRBV10-1	CASRRRGSINQPQHF	TGCGCCAGCAGAAGGAGGGGATCGATCAATCAGCCCCAGCATTTT
NA	TRBJ2-7	NA	TRBV5-4	CASSATRSYEQYF	TGTGCCAGCAGCGCGACAAGGTCCTACGAGCAGTACTTC
NA	TRBJ2-4	TRBD2	TRBV11-2	CASSLIGAGVAKNIQYF	TGTGCCAGCAGCTTGATAGGAGCGGGGGTAGCCAAAAACATTCAGTACTTC
once	TRBJ1-6	NA	TRBV6-5	CASSSAPGQALMDF	NA
NA	TRBJ1-2	TRBD1	TRBV7-9	CASSPNPDRGGYTF	TGTGCCAGCAGCCCAAACCCGGACAGGGGTGGCTACACCTTC
NA	TRBJ1-4	TRBD1	TRBV9	CASSQGAVGEKLFF	TGTGCCAGCAGCCAGGGGGCAGTAGGTGAAAAACTGTTTTTT
once	TRBJ2-3	NA	TRBV5-1	CASSNTGSTDTQYF	TGCGCCAGCAGTAATACAGGGAGCACAGATACGCAGTATTTT
NA	TRBJ1-6	NA	TRBV10-3	CAIRNGQYVNSPLHF	TGTGCCATCAGGAACGGACAGTACGTTAATTCACCCCTCCACTTT
few	TRBJ2-2	TRBD2	TRBV24-1	CATAGDPHTGELFF	TGTGCCACGGCGGGAGACCCACACACCGGGGAGCTGTTTTTT
NA	TRBJ2-5	TRBD2	TRBV2	CASSGTSGSVETQYF	TGTGCCAGCTCGGGGACTAGCGGGAGTGTGGAGACCCAGTACTTC
NA	TRBJ1-2	NA	TRBV12-3/TRBV12-4	CASSWMGLYGYTF	TGTGCCAGCAGTTGGATGGGACTCTATGGCTACACCTTC
NA	TRBJ2-3	TRBD2	TRBV24-1	CATSGGLAGVGDTQYF	TGTGCCACCAGTGGCGGACTAGCGGGAGTCGGAGATACGCAGTATTTT
few	TRBJ2-1	TRBD1	TRBV5-1	CASSLNLDMGQGSNEQFF	TGCGCCAGCAGCTTGAATTTAGATATGGGACAGGGGAGCAATGAGCAGTTCTTC
NA	TRBJ2-5	TRBD2	TRBV19	CASSPRASGGQETQYF	TGTGCCAGTAGCCCCAGGGCTAGCGGGGGCCAAGAGACCCAGTACTTC